This T cell receptor beta chain was identified during a study of T cells in tumors after PD-1 blockade. On the study more broadly: Patients received pembrolizumab 200 mg every 3 weeks or cemiplimab 350 mg every 2 weeks.

V was pared by 6 bases and J by 7 bases, with 15 bases of the junction left unmatched. Per the germline V gene, CDR1 is MDHEN and CDR2 is SYDVKM. The CDR3 has 16 amino acids. Sequenced by immunoSEQ multiplex PCR; TCRdb stores in-frame clones only, minus some. The sample contains 1,500 to 2,000 clones, more than 60% of which appear only once. The sample here was tumor tissue, taken after anti-PD-1 treatment. The chain is built from TRBV28 and TRBJ1-5; 7 bases line up with TRBD1. This clonotype was sampled from a human donor with basal cell carcinoma. The CDR3 nucleotides read TGTGCCAGCAGAGGGGGCGGCAGATTCTCTGGCCAGCCCCAGCATTTT. Translation gives CASRGGGRFSGQPQHF.